Below, 6 T cell receptor beta chains from the same sample are listed, as sequenced in a study of T cell clonality in common variable immunodeficiency. TCRdb's table, derived via immunoSEQ multiplex PCR, lists solely in-frame clones and lacks some. The repertoire yields tens of thousands of clones, none seen only once; the top ten contain less than 2%. The sequenced sample was peripheral blood mononuclear cells. These receptors were obtained from a person between 18 and 70 years old in good health.

This clone has ten or more counts. The CDR3 goes on 3 residues after the read ends, and that part is filled in from the germline J gene. This rearrangement joins TRBV10-3 to TRBJ2-1, with D unresolved. The CDR3 has 16 residues. The V gene lost 0 bases and the J gene lost 0 bases, with 9 bases spanning the gap. CDR1 is ENHRY, CDR2 SYGVKD, per germline. CDR3 DNA (partial): TGTGCCATCAGTGAGTCGACTGGCACCTCCTACAATGAG. This codes for CAISESTGTSYNE. The full CDR3 protein reads CAISESTGTSYNEQFF.

At least ten counts were recorded for this clone. The sequence runs out 3 residues before the end of the CDR3; the remainder is reconstructed from the germline J gene. The rearrangement uses TRBV15 and TRBJ1-3, with 9 bases that match TRBD1. CDR3 length: 16 residues. V lost 1 base, J lost 0 bases, and 1 base stayed unmatched. CDR1 LNHNV and CDR2 YYDKDF come from the germline V gene (reference sequence). The sequenced part of the CDR3 DNA is TGTGCCACCAGCAGAGGACAGGGGGACTCTGGAAACACC. Protein: CATSRGQGDSGNT. In full, the CDR3 is CATSRGQGDSGNTIYF.

This clone was seen only a few times. The DNA ends 3 residues before the CDR3 does, and the rest of the CDR3 is filled in from the germline J gene. This chain joins TRBV18 and TRBJ2-7; 8 bases are shared with TRBD1. This CDR3 has 19 amino acids. V trimming: 6 bases; J trimming: 2 bases; junction bases outside the gene matches: 21. The germline CDR1 and CDR2 sequences are KGHSH and LQKENI. CDR3 DNA (partial): TGTGCCAGCTCCCCTTTTTTTGGACAGGGAAGGACCTCGGCCTACGAG. It encodes CASSPFFGQGRTSAYE. The CDR3, in full, reads CASSPFFGQGRTSAYEQYF.

At least ten counts were recorded for this clone. The read comes to an end 3 residues before the CDR3 does, leaving the germline J gene to fill in the end. Other nucleotide sequences from this sample produce the same CDR3. The V call is TRBV2, the J call TRBJ2-5; the D gene is possibly TRBD1 (6 bases). This CDR3 is built from 13 residues. Trimming took off 6 bases at V and 4 bases at J, with 12 bases between the two ends. Germline V gives CDR1 SNHLY, CDR2 FYNNEI. The CDR3 here is CASRDSSVETQYF. Incomplete CDR3 DNA: TGTGCCAGCAGGGACAGTTCTGTAGAGACC.

This clone occurred many times. The read terminates 3 residues ahead of where the CDR3 ends, so the germline J gene completes it. The chain joins TRBV13 to TRBJ1-1, with 7 bases matching TRBD1. The CDR3 covers 14 residues. The germline gives CDR1 PRHDT, CDR2 FYEKMQ (reference sequence). V shed 2 bases, J shed 7 bases, and the junction held 7 bases outside the gene matches. CDR3 DNA, as far as it was read: TGTGCCAGCAGCTTAAGCGGTCAGGGGGTTGAA. Residues: CASSLSGQGVE. Given in full, the CDR3 is CASSLSGQGVEAFF.

This clone was seen only a few times. The DNA ends 3 residues before the CDR3 does, and the rest of the CDR3 is filled in from the germline J gene. The V call is TRBV2, the J call TRBJ1-5, with a possible D match to TRBD1 (5 bases). The V gene lost 6 bases and the J gene lost 4 bases, with 7 bases spanning the gap. From germline, CDR1 is SNHLY and CDR2 FYNNEI. The CDR3 has 12 amino acids. CDR3 DNA, as far as it was read: TGTGCCAGCAGGGGGGGGAATCAGCCC. Its protein product is CASRGGNQP. Given in full, the CDR3 is CASRGGNQPQHF.